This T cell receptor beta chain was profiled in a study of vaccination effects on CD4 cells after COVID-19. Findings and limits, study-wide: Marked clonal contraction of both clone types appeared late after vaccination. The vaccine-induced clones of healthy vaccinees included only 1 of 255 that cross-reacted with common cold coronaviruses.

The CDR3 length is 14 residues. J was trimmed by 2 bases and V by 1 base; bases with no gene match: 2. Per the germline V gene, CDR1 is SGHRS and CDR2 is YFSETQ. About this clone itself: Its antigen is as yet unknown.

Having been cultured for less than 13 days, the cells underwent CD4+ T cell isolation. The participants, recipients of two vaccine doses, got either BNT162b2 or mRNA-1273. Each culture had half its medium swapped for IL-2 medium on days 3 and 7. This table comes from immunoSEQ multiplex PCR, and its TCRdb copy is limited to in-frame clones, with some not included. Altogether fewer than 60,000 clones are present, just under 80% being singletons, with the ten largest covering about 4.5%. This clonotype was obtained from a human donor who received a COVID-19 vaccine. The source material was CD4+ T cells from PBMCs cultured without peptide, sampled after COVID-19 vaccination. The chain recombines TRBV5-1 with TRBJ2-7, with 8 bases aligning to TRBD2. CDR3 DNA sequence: TGCGCCAGCAGCTTGCGGGGGGGTACCTACGAGCAGTACTTC. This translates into CASSLRGGTYEQYF.